This T cell receptor (beta chain) was sequenced during a study of blood T cell repertoires in COVID-19. In the study overall: Material from acute and convalescent COVID-19 was sourced from the United States, Italy and Spain. The analysed material was cDNA or gDNA that came from T cells, B-cell-depleted T cells, or PBMCs.

As processed by the authors: Amplification of reference gene primers was used by the study to estimate nucleated cell counts. TCRdb's copy holds only in-frame clones and misses some; the assay was immunoSEQ multiplex PCR. V and J calls and clone size are as listed in that table; D and trimming were resolved from the DNA. The profile covers 290,000 or so clones, with approximately 91% appearing a single time and about 2.2% taken by the ten largest. Patients from Seattle were sampled longitudinally, starting during active infection. V was shortened by 2 bases and J by 1 base, with 17 bases between the two germline ends. The CDR3 has 17 amino acids. The germline CDR1 and CDR2 sequences are LNHDA and SQIVND (reference sequence).

Sequencing used peripheral blood. The sequence was collected from a woman aged 25-40 years with COVID-19, enrolled during active disease. The chain joins TRBV19 to TRBJ1-1, with D hard to call. The CDR3: CASSISNGIVPNTEAFF. CDR3 nucleotide sequence: TGTGCCAGTAGTATATCCAACGGGATAGTGCCGAACACTGAAGCTTTCTTT.